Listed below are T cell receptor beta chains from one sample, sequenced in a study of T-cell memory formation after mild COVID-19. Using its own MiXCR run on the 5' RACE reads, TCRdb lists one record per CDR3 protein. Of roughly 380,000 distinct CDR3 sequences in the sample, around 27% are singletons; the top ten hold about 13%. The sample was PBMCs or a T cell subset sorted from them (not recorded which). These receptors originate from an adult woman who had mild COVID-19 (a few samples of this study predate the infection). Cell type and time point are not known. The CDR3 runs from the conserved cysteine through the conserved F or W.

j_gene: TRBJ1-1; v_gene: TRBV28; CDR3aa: CASSLSRLGTEAFF
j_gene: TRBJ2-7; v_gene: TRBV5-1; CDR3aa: CASSLVSLGSYEQYF
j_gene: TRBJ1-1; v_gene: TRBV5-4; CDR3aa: CASSYWTVNTEAFF
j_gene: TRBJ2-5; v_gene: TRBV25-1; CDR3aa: CASSEQRTGGWETQYF
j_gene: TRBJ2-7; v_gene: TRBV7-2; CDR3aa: CASSTGTASSYEQYF
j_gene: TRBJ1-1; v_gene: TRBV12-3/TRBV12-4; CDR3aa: CASSQGAEAFF
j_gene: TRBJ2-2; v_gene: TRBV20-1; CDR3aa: CSAPHSGTNTGELFF
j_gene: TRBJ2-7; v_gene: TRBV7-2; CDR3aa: CASSYGTQLGEQYF
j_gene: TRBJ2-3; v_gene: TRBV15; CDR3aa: CATSSGIVIGASTDTQYF
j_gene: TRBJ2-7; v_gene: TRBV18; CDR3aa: CASSVKVLAGGRYEQYF
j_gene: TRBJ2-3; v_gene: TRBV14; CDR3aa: CASSPRVGSTDTQYF
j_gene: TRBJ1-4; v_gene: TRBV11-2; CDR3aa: CASSLYRGSEKLFF
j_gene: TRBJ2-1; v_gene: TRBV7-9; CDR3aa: CASSPLNNEQFF
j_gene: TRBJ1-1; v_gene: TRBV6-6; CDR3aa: CASSQQVSVNTEAFF
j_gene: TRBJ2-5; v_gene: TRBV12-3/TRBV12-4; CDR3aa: CASSPSGTVGETQYF
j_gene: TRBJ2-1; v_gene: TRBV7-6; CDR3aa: CASSPSGGSLYNEQFF
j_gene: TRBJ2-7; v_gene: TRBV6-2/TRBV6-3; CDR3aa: CASSYPSGHEQYF
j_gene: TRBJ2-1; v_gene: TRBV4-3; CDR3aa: CASSQTRTSAFNEQFF